This T cell receptor (beta chain) was retrieved from a study of PD-1 blockade in classical Hodgkin lymphoma. Clones were sequenced by immunoSEQ multiplex PCR, and TCRdb holds only the in-frame ones, with some missing. The repertoire holds tens of thousands of clones, with around 79% as singletons. Time point in this sample: cycle 4 day 1 (C4D1), after less than 7 weeks of nivolumab. Exposure to brentuximab vedotin varied, and each patient had relapsed following autologous stem cell transplantation. The junction had 3 bases not matched to a gene; V was cut back by 4 bases and J by 1 base. The V gene's germline CDR1 is MNHEY and CDR2 SVGAGI. The CDR3 extends over 15 amino acids. In this sample, this clone turned up a few times. What it binds is unknown. Study-wide points: What caused the repertoire differences, perhaps disease activity or prior therapy, remains undefined. By C4D1 there was a significant rise in CD4+ TCR diversity but not in CD8+ TCR diversity. Patients with an early start, nivolumab under 1 year after ASCT, were excluded. Those achieving complete response showed baseline diversity like newly diagnosed patients.

This chain connects TRBV6-5 to TRBJ2-5; TRBD2 aligns across 10 bases. The specimen comprised peripheral blood mononuclear cells (PBMCs), sampled before the fourth cycle of nivolumab. This TCR came from a human donor with classical Hodgkin lymphoma. CDR3 sequence reads: CASSSTSGVQETQYF. The DNA of the CDR3 is TGTGCCAGCAGTTCCACTAGCGGGGTCCAAGAGACCCAGTACTTC.